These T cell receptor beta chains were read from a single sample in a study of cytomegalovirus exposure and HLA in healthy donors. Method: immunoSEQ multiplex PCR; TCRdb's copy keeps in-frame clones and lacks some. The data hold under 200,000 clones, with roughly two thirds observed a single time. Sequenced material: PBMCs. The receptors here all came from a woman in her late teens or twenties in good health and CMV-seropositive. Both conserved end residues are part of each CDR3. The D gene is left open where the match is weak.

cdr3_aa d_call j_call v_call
CATFSGGPQETQYF TRBD2 TRBJ2-5 TRBV19
CASSLSGPYNEQFF - TRBJ2-1 TRBV27
CASSPTGSAYEQYF - TRBJ2-7 TRBV5-1
CAWDSGQGDGYTF TRBD1 TRBJ1-2 TRBV30
CASSFAGEAFF - TRBJ1-1 TRBV28
CASSLGDRGAHEQYF TRBD1 TRBJ2-7 TRBV7-9
CASSPGRAEAFF - TRBJ1-1 TRBV18
CASSLDWGAGGNHNEQFF TRBD1 TRBJ2-1 TRBV27
CASSLAHQYEQYF - TRBJ2-7 TRBV7-2
CASSLAFRGNGPGELFF - TRBJ2-2 TRBV7-2
CASRIQGAGRNQPQHF TRBD1 TRBJ1-5 TRBV5-4
CASTTGTALRRPQHF TRBD1 TRBJ1-5 TRBV19
CASSLQGARNQPQHF TRBD1 TRBJ1-5 TRBV28
CASSPLVGPNYGYTF - TRBJ1-2 TRBV18
CASSQEGADGNQPQHF - TRBJ1-5 TRBV4-2
CASSIQTNTGGYKNIQYF - TRBJ2-4 TRBV19
CASSLDGRGRPVSYNEQFF TRBD1 TRBJ2-1 TRBV7-8
CASRFGLAGGHEQFF TRBD2 TRBJ2-1 TRBV5-1
CASSYAVDYEQYF - TRBJ2-7 TRBV27
CASSRRGVDDEQYF - TRBJ2-7 TRBV13
CASSLYQGSTDTQYF - TRBJ2-3 TRBV7-6
CASSYSIYGRETQYF - TRBJ2-5 TRBV6-5
CAWSAYLAGNQPQHF - TRBJ1-5 TRBV30
CASSLGVGGGEQFF TRBD2 TRBJ2-1 TRBV7-9
CASKTGATDQPQHF TRBD1 TRBJ1-5 TRBV6-5
CASSFQGANEKLFF TRBD1 TRBJ1-4 TRBV7-2
CASSWGGDGEGQYF TRBD2 TRBJ2-4 TRBV7-9
CARSTDRSNEKLFF - TRBJ1-4 TRBV2
CASSSRQGKDYGYTF TRBD1 TRBJ1-2 TRBV7-2
CASSPLGIIHGYTF - TRBJ1-2 TRBV27
CASSLRGLAGGFTGELFF TRBD2 TRBJ2-2 TRBV27
CASSQQASGANVLTF - TRBJ2-6 TRBV6-5
CAISEVGTGSSYEQYF TRBD1 TRBJ2-7 TRBV10-3
CASSFRQGGPTDTQYF TRBD2 TRBJ2-3 TRBV5-1
CASSYLPGDNTEAFF - TRBJ1-1 TRBV6-5
CASSFGGSGTDTQYF TRBD2 TRBJ2-3 TRBV5-4
CSVEDPWGLETQYF - TRBJ2-5 TRBV29-1
CASSLPPSPVGYTF - TRBJ1-2 TRBV19
CAWNRASGGQQFF TRBD2 TRBJ2-1 TRBV30
CASSRYFPGEQYF - TRBJ2-7 TRBV6-5
CASSLIGGYQPQHF - TRBJ1-5 TRBV7-2
CASSLQGAVYEQYF TRBD1 TRBJ2-7 TRBV6-5
CASSEAGQEIYEQYF TRBD1 TRBJ2-7 TRBV6-1
CASSETRFESPLHF - TRBJ1-6 TRBV2
CASSSLGTSANTQYF TRBD2 TRBJ2-3 TRBV6-6
CASSPVTGNTEAFF - TRBJ1-1 TRBV13
CASSLLAGEYNEQFF TRBD2 TRBJ2-1 TRBV13
CASSETSEAFF - TRBJ1-1 TRBV2
CASSLLGGEQFF - TRBJ2-1 TRBV27